The 4 T cell receptor beta chains below all came from one sample that was sequenced in a study of cytomegalovirus exposure and HLA in healthy donors. The PCR had 60 Vbeta and 13 Jbeta primers. The data were produced by immunoSEQ multiplex PCR, yet TCRdb's version contains in-frame clones alone and is incomplete. The repertoire holds some 270,000 clones, with about nine tenths as singletons. The source material was PBMCs. These receptors were collected from a girl aged 2-10 years in good health and CMV-seronegative.

The V call is TRBV4-2, the J call TRBJ2-3; a weak D match, TRBD2 (6 bases). The germline V gene encodes CDR1 LGHNA and CDR2 YNFKEQ. The CDR3 spans 18 residues. V was shortened by 0 bases and J by 8 bases, with 24 bases between the two germline ends. The CDR3 loop is CASSQEGREERPGVTQYF. The CDR3, as DNA: TGTGCCAGCAGCCAAGAGGGGCGGGAAGAACGTCCGGGAGTTACGCAGTATTTT.

This chain connects TRBV6-5 to TRBJ1-5; D gene unclear. V was clipped by 4 bases and J by 3 bases, with 4 bases between them. Germline lookup yields CDR1 MNHEY and CDR2 SVGAGI. The CDR3 contains 12 residues. The CDR3, as DNA: TGTGCCAGCAGTTTCATCAATCAGCCCCAGCATTTT. It codes for CASSFINQPQHF.

This chain uses TRBV6-1 with TRBJ1-1; TRBD1 agrees at 7 bases. This CDR3 comprises 15 residues. Trimming cost V 7 bases and J 2 bases; bases outside gene matches: 10. From germline, CDR1 is MNHNS and CDR2 SASEGT. CDR3: CASMYRQGDNTEAFF. The CDR3 DNA is TGTGCCAGCATGTACCGGCAGGGGGATAACACTGAAGCTTTCTTT.

This clone appeared a single time. V usage is TRBV4-2 and J usage is TRBJ2-5; D is unclear. With the DNA end fitting TRBJ2-7 better, the J assignment may be wrong. The germline CDR1 and CDR2 sequences are LGHNA and YNFKEQ. The CDR3 length is 16 residues. The CDR3 loop reads CASSQAPRLTPYEQYF. The CDR3 DNA sequence: TGTGCCAGCAGCCAAGCCCCTAGATTAACCCCCTACGAGCAGTACTTC.